This TCR beta chain is from a study of blood T cell repertoires in COVID-19. Study overall: What the recovered Cohort 3 donors had was two negative PCRs, clearance, or symptom resolution. Nucleic acid was either cDNA or gDNA, and it came from T cells, B-cell-depleted T cells, or PBMCs.

Participants spanned ages 18 to 89 years and resided in about 25 US areas. V was pared by 5 bases and J by 5 bases, with 18 bases between. Germline V gene data show CDR1 as SGHTA and CDR2 as FQGNSA. The CDR3 spans 15 residues. Per the original data handling: It was from reference gene primer amplification that nucleated cell counts were estimated. The table came from immunoSEQ multiplex PCR; TCRdb's copy has only in-frame clones and leaves some out. The V and J calls and clone size come from that table; D and trimming were worked out from the DNA. The sample lists approximately 170,000 clones, 79% occurring once.

This TCR was recovered from a woman in her 70s in a cohort exposed to, infected with or recovered from COVID-19 (not recorded which). Source material: PBMCs or T cells enriched from blood (not recorded which). This chain links TRBV7-2 with TRBJ1-1; tentative D call: TRBD1 (6 bases). CDR3 amino acids: CASSKNRIQGTEAFF. The CDR3 nucleotides read TGTGCCAGCAGCAAGAACCGCATACAGGGAACTGAAGCTTTCTTT.